What follows are 2 T cell receptor beta chains derived from one specimen sequenced in a study of blood T cell repertoires in COVID-19. Only in-frame clones appear in the TCRdb table, and some are missing; sequencing was by immunoSEQ multiplex PCR. The sample yields some 390,000 clones, 89% seen once. The sequencing sample was made of PBMCs or T cells enriched from blood (not recorded which). These receptors were collected from a woman aged 25 to 39 who had recovered from COVID-19.

CDR3 nucleotides: TGCGCCAGCAGCTTCGGGGTCTTGAGCACTGAAGCTTTCTTT. It is translated as CASSFGVLSTEAFF. The rearrangement uses TRBV5-1 and TRBJ1-1; D is unclear. With 2 bases removed from V and 4 bases from J, the gap between germline ends came to 12 bases. The CDR3 runs to 14 residues. Germline assignment: CDR1 SGHRS and CDR2 YFSETQ.

This clone was picked up a small number of times. The chain couples TRBV10-3 to TRBJ2-7; 10 positions match TRBD1. The CDR3 is made up of 17 amino acids. J lost 6 bases, V lost 3 bases, and 14 bases had no gene match. The V gene's germline CDR1 is ENHRY and CDR2 SYGVKD. CDR3: CAISDPVRGTGAVEQYF. The CDR3 nucleotides are TGTGCCATCAGTGACCCGGTTAGGGGGACAGGGGCAGTCGAGCAGTACTTC.